The rows below give T cell receptor beta chains drawn from one sample of a study of response to subunit inactivated influenza vaccine. TCRdb reanalysed the RT-PCR reads using MiXCR and keeps one entry per CDR3 protein. The data show 490,000 or so distinct CDR3 sequences, with 6% to 9% seen just once and around 13% held by the top ten. Sequenced here: PBMCs from blood, sampled around 25 months after vaccination. These receptors came from a man aged 50 to 69 who received an inactivated influenza vaccine. The CDR3 runs from the conserved cysteine through the conserved F or W. Each record gives: V gene, J gene, clone size, D gene, CDR3 protein, CDR3 DNA. The D gene is left open where the match is weak. The size field is filled for only some rows; it gives once, few, many or a size class.

>TRBV20-1|TRBJ1-1|NA|NA
CSAWSQGRTEAFF
TGCAGTGCCTGGAGCCAGGGACGGACTGAAGCTTTCTTT
>TRBV6-1|TRBJ2-1|few|TRBD1
CASRLMTGASEQFF
TGTGCCAGCAGACTGATGACAGGGGCGAGTGAGCAGTTCTTC
>TRBV3-1|TRBJ2-2|NA|NA
CASSQVAFERGTGELFF
TGTGCCAGCAGCCAAGTGGCATTCGAGAGGGGGACCGGGGAGCTGTTTTTT
>TRBV12-5|TRBJ2-5|many|NA
CASGKGTLEETQYF
TGTGCTAGTGGTAAAGGGACATTGGAAGAGACCCAGTACTTC
>TRBV29-1|TRBJ2-1|many|NA
CTVGTYYNEQFF
TGCACCGTGGGTACCTACTACAATGAGCAGTTCTTC
>TRBV28|TRBJ2-4|few|TRBD1
CASSLGQLKNIQYF
TGTGCCAGCAGTTTGGGACAGCTCAAAAACATTCAGTACTTC
>TRBV15|TRBJ2-2|many|NA
CATSVDRTPGELFF
TGTGCCACCAGCGTAGACAGGACTCCCGGGGAGCTGTTTTTT
>TRBV24-1|TRBJ2-1|few|TRBD1
CATSDRTGGSYNEQFF
TGTGCCACCAGTGATCGGACAGGGGGCAGTTACAATGAGCAGTTCTTC
>TRBV7-2|TRBJ2-7|many|NA
CASSLGPPITYEQYF
TGTGCCAGCAGCTTAGGACCCCCCATTACCTACGAGCAGTACTTC
>TRBV12-3/TRBV12-4|TRBJ2-1|few|TRBD1
CASSRDRVYNEQFF
TGTGCCAGCAGCCGGGACAGGGTCTACAATGAGCAGTTCTTC
>TRBV7-2|TRBJ2-1|NA|NA
CASSRGSSEQFF
TGTGCCAGCAGCCGGGGTTCTAGTGAGCAGTTCTTC
>TRBV9|TRBJ2-6|few|TRBD1
CASSVEDRSYSGANVLTF
TGTGCCAGCAGCGTTGAGGACAGGTCATACTCTGGGGCCAACGTCCTGACTTTC
>TRBV4-3|TRBJ2-1|many|NA
CASSQDRTGAYNEQFF
TGCGCCAGCAGCCAAGATAGAACGGGTGCCTACAATGAGCAGTTCTTC
>TRBV4-3|TRBJ2-5|NA|NA
CASSPSQGEETQYF
TGCGCCAGCAGCCCAAGCCAGGGAGAAGAGACCCAGTACTTC
>TRBV12-3/TRBV12-4|TRBJ2-4|NA|NA
CASSSSAGAIQYF
TGTGCCAGCAGTTCCTCGGCAGGGGCCATTCAGTACTTC
>TRBV6-2/TRBV6-3|TRBJ1-1|few|NA
CASSYARALNTEAFF
TGTGCCAGCAGTTACGCTAGGGCCCTGAACACTGAAGCTTTCTTT
>TRBV29-1|TRBJ2-1|many|NA
CSVALWGRGSRYNEQFF
TGCAGCGTCGCCCTGTGGGGGCGCGGGAGTCGTTACAATGAGCAGTTCTTC
>TRBV20-1|TRBJ2-7|NA|NA
CSARDRPSARYEQYF
TGCAGTGCTAGAGATAGGCCTAGCGCGCGCTACGAGCAGTACTTC
>TRBV6-4|TRBJ2-2|few|NA
CASSASVNRAGELFF
TGTGCCAGCAGTGCATCAGTTAACAGGGCCGGGGAGCTGTTTTTT
>TRBV7-9|TRBJ2-7|NA|NA
CASSSPATPYEQYF
TGTGCCAGCAGCTCCCCAGCGACGCCCTACGAGCAGTACTTC
>TRBV12-3/TRBV12-4|TRBJ2-1|few|NA
CASSLAPASYNEQFF
TGTGCCAGCAGTTTAGCTCCTGCCTCCTACAATGAGCAGTTCTTC
>TRBV30|TRBJ1-5|NA|NA
CAWSLGNSNQPQHF
TGTGCCTGGAGTTTAGGGAACAGCAATCAGCCCCAGCATTTT